This is a list of T cell receptor beta chains from one sample in a study of technical replicates of blood from several donors. Produced via immunoSEQ multiplex PCR; TCRdb's table is partial and in-frame only. The table lists approximately 77,000 clones, 94% of them singletons. What was sequenced was T cells isolated from PBMCs. These receptors originate from a human donor in good health. Each CDR3 is given without its conserved first and last residue. The D gene is left open where the match is weak. Clone size appears in some rows only: once, few, many, or a class for an expanded clone.

size,D,V,J,CDR3
-,-,TRBV5-1,TRBJ2-1,ASTGGNSAVLLSYNEQF
-,-,TRBV6-5,TRBJ2-2,ASSISGENTGELF
-,TRBD2,TRBV7-7,TRBJ2-3,ASSLGLATWGDTQY
-,TRBD1,TRBV9,TRBJ1-2,ASSVGAGGYGYT
-,TRBD2,TRBV4-2,TRBJ2-3,ASSQDIAGGGNTQY
-,TRBD1,TRBV7-6,TRBJ1-5,ASSLGQGNQPQH
few,TRBD2,TRBV15,TRBJ2-3,ATSRVGGSTQY
-,-,TRBV30,TRBJ2-1,AWTETRLDNEQF
-,TRBD1,TRBV5-1,TRBJ2-7,ASSLGTGYFYEQY
-,-,TRBV9,TRBJ1-1,ASSVGQGNTEAF
-,TRBD1,TRBV9,TRBJ2-2,ASSDLTGGSGELF
-,-,TRBV9,TRBJ1-5,ASSVGGLGQPQH
-,-,TRBV9,TRBJ1-2,ASSVGQRGAGDYGYT
-,TRBD1,TRBV5-5,TRBJ1-1,ASSRDRGTEAF